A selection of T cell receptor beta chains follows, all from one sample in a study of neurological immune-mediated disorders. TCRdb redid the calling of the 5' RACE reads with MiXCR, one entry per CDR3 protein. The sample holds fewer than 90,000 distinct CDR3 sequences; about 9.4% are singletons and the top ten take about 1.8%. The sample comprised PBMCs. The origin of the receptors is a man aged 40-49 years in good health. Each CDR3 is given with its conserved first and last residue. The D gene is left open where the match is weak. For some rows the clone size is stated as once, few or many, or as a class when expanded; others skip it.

CDR3 DNA: TGTGCCTCCCAGGGGATCGCAGGCACCGGGGAGCTGTTTTTT; CDR3 protein: CASQGIAGTGELFF; D gene: NA; clone size: many; J gene: TRBJ2-2; CDR3 length: 14; V gene: TRBV24-1
CDR3 DNA: TGCGCCAGCAGCCAACTAGCGGGAGCGAAGAATGAGCAGTTCTTC; CDR3 protein: CASSQLAGAKNEQFF; D gene: TRBD2; clone size: many; J gene: TRBJ2-1; CDR3 length: 15; V gene: TRBV5-1
CDR3 DNA: TGCAGCGTTGATCTCTTCGTCGGCAGGAGAGACGCGAACACCGGGGAGCTGTTTTTT; CDR3 protein: CSVDLFVGRRDANTGELFF; D gene: NA; clone size: many; J gene: TRBJ2-2; CDR3 length: 19; V gene: TRBV29-1
CDR3 DNA: TGTGCCAGCAGCCGGGGCGGGTTTGGGGCCAACGTCCTGACTTTC; CDR3 protein: CASSRGGFGANVLTF; D gene: NA; clone size: many; J gene: TRBJ2-6; CDR3 length: 15; V gene: TRBV7-2
CDR3 DNA: TGTGCCAGCAGTGAAACTCAGGGACTAACCCAGCATTTT; CDR3 protein: CASSETQGLTQHF; D gene: NA; clone size: many; J gene: TRBJ1-5; CDR3 length: 13; V gene: TRBV2
CDR3 DNA: TGTGCCAGCAGCTTAGCAGGCTCCATCTACGAGCAGTACTTC; CDR3 protein: CASSLAGSIYEQYF; D gene: NA; clone size: many; J gene: TRBJ2-7; CDR3 length: 14; V gene: TRBV7-2
CDR3 DNA: TGCGCCAGCAGCTTGGCCGGAGTCTACACCGAGCAGTACTTC; CDR3 protein: CASSLAGVYTEQYF; D gene: NA; clone size: many; J gene: TRBJ2-7; CDR3 length: 14; V gene: TRBV5-1
CDR3 DNA: TGCGCCAGCAGTCCCGCAGGGGGCGGAGAGACCCAGTACTTC; CDR3 protein: CASSPAGGGETQYF; D gene: TRBD1; clone size: many; J gene: TRBJ2-5; CDR3 length: 14; V gene: TRBV5-1
CDR3 DNA: TGTGCCACCAGTGATTTATCGATGACCGGGGAGCTGTTTTTT; CDR3 protein: CATSDLSMTGELFF; D gene: NA; clone size: many; J gene: TRBJ2-2; CDR3 length: 14; V gene: TRBV24-1
CDR3 DNA: TGTGCCAGCAGCCCCCGGTCCGCAGGGAAGAGGGATACGCAGTATTTT; CDR3 protein: CASSPRSAGKRDTQYF; D gene: NA; clone size: many; J gene: TRBJ2-3; CDR3 length: 16; V gene: TRBV7-2
CDR3 DNA: TGTGCCTCACGTAGCGGCCCAGCCAAAAACATTCAGTACTTC; CDR3 protein: CASRSGPAKNIQYF; D gene: NA; clone size: many; J gene: TRBJ2-4; CDR3 length: 14; V gene: TRBV12-3/TRBV12-4
CDR3 DNA: TGCGCCAGCAGCCCGTGGGGCCCCTTTGACTATGGCTACACCTTC; CDR3 protein: CASSPWGPFDYGYTF; D gene: NA; clone size: many; J gene: TRBJ1-2; CDR3 length: 15; V gene: TRBV5-1
CDR3 DNA: TGCGCCAGCAGCTTAGAGTTCAATGAGCAGTTCTTC; CDR3 protein: CASSLEFNEQFF; D gene: NA; clone size: many; J gene: TRBJ2-1; CDR3 length: 12; V gene: TRBV5-1
CDR3 DNA: TGTGCCAGCAGCTTATTCCCCCGGAACACCGGGGAGCTGTTTTTT; CDR3 protein: CASSLFPRNTGELFF; D gene: NA; clone size: many; J gene: TRBJ2-2; CDR3 length: 15; V gene: TRBV7-9
CDR3 DNA: TGTGCCAGCATTCTCGACTCTGGCCAGTACACTGAAGCTTTCTTT; CDR3 protein: CASILDSGQYTEAFF; D gene: NA; clone size: many; J gene: TRBJ1-1; CDR3 length: 15; V gene: TRBV6-6
CDR3 DNA: TGTGCCAGCAGCTCTACAGGGGTCCAAGAGACCCAGTACTTC; CDR3 protein: CASSSTGVQETQYF; D gene: TRBD1; clone size: many; J gene: TRBJ2-5; CDR3 length: 14; V gene: TRBV7-9
CDR3 DNA: TGTGCCAGCAGTTTGTTGGGGGCGGACACTGAAGCTTTCTTT; CDR3 protein: CASSLLGADTEAFF; D gene: NA; clone size: NA; J gene: TRBJ1-1; CDR3 length: 14; V gene: TRBV12-3/TRBV12-4
CDR3 DNA: TGCAGTGCTAGTCTGAAGGGCAAGACCCAGTACTTC; CDR3 protein: CSASLKGKTQYF; D gene: NA; clone size: NA; J gene: TRBJ2-5; CDR3 length: 12; V gene: TRBV20-1
CDR3 DNA: TGCAGCGTTGTTAGCGACAGGGAAACGGCGCAGTATTTT; CDR3 protein: CSVVSDRETAQYF; D gene: TRBD1; clone size: many; J gene: TRBJ2-3; CDR3 length: 13; V gene: TRBV29-1
CDR3 DNA: TGTGCCAGCAGCGACAGGGGCTATGGCTACACCTTC; CDR3 protein: CASSDRGYGYTF; D gene: TRBD1; clone size: few; J gene: TRBJ1-2; CDR3 length: 12; V gene: TRBV6-5
CDR3 DNA: TGCGCCAGCAGCTTGGCCGGGACAGCGTTATACAATGAGCAGTTCTTC; CDR3 protein: CASSLAGTALYNEQFF; D gene: TRBD1; clone size: many; J gene: TRBJ2-1; CDR3 length: 16; V gene: TRBV5-1
CDR3 DNA: TGTGCCAGCAGCCTAAATCGGGGGGGAACCCTCAATGAGCAGTTCTTC; CDR3 protein: CASSLNRGGTLNEQFF; D gene: TRBD2; clone size: many; J gene: TRBJ2-1; CDR3 length: 16; V gene: TRBV7-3
CDR3 DNA: TGTGCCAGCAGCCAGTTCTTAGCGGGGGCAAGCACAGATACGCAGTATTTT; CDR3 protein: CASSQFLAGASTDTQYF; D gene: TRBD2; clone size: many; J gene: TRBJ2-3; CDR3 length: 17; V gene: TRBV4-2
CDR3 DNA: TGTGCCAGCAGCTACCGGCCTTGGAGCCCACCCGGAGATACGCAGTATTTT; CDR3 protein: CASSYRPWSPPGDTQYF; D gene: NA; clone size: many; J gene: TRBJ2-3; CDR3 length: 17; V gene: TRBV7-2
CDR3 DNA: TGTGCCAGCAGCCTGGGGACAGGGAGGGAGACCCAGTACTTC; CDR3 protein: CASSLGTGRETQYF; D gene: TRBD1; clone size: many; J gene: TRBJ2-5; CDR3 length: 14; V gene: TRBV7-3
CDR3 DNA: TGCGCCAGCAGCGTGGGACAGGCGCACATAGCCAACGTCCTGACTTTC; CDR3 protein: CASSVGQAHIANVLTF; D gene: TRBD1; clone size: many; J gene: TRBJ2-6; CDR3 length: 16; V gene: TRBV5-1
CDR3 DNA: TGTGCCACCAGCAGAGATCGGCTAGCGGGAGCTGGTGAGCAGTTCTTC; CDR3 protein: CATSRDRLAGAGEQFF; D gene: TRBD2; clone size: NA; J gene: TRBJ2-1; CDR3 length: 16; V gene: TRBV15
CDR3 DNA: TGTGCCAGCAGTCGGACAGTCCAGAACACTGAAGCTTTCTTT; CDR3 protein: CASSRTVQNTEAFF; D gene: NA; clone size: many; J gene: TRBJ1-1; CDR3 length: 14; V gene: TRBV14
CDR3 DNA: TGCAGTGCTAGAGCGACAGGCGGCGACACCGGGGAGCTGTTTTTT; CDR3 protein: CSARATGGDTGELFF; D gene: NA; clone size: many; J gene: TRBJ2-2; CDR3 length: 15; V gene: TRBV20-1
CDR3 DNA: TGCAGTGCTATAGGGGGCGGGGCCACAGATACGCAGTATTTT; CDR3 protein: CSAIGGGATDTQYF; D gene: NA; clone size: many; J gene: TRBJ2-3; CDR3 length: 14; V gene: TRBV20-1
CDR3 DNA: TGCAGTGCTAGCGGGACAGGGACGATCCTGGGAGAGACCCAGTACTTC; CDR3 protein: CSASGTGTILGETQYF; D gene: TRBD1; clone size: many; J gene: TRBJ2-5; CDR3 length: 16; V gene: TRBV20-1
CDR3 DNA: TGTGCCATCAGTCCACCGGGAGACGAGCAGTACTTC; CDR3 protein: CAISPPGDEQYF; D gene: NA; clone size: many; J gene: TRBJ2-7; CDR3 length: 12; V gene: TRBV10-3
CDR3 DNA: TGTGCCAGCAGCTTAAGAAGGGACTCCGGTTGGGGGACCCAGTACTTC; CDR3 protein: CASSLRRDSGWGTQYF; D gene: NA; clone size: few; J gene: TRBJ2-5; CDR3 length: 16; V gene: TRBV7-9
CDR3 DNA: TGTGCCAGCAGTTTATCGGCTGGATTCTACGAGCAGTACTTC; CDR3 protein: CASSLSAGFYEQYF; D gene: NA; clone size: few; J gene: TRBJ2-7; CDR3 length: 14; V gene: TRBV27
CDR3 DNA: TGTGCCAGCAGCTTAACAGGGGGCACTGAAGCTTTCTTT; CDR3 protein: CASSLTGGTEAFF; D gene: TRBD1; clone size: many; J gene: TRBJ1-1; CDR3 length: 13; V gene: TRBV7-8
CDR3 DNA: TGTGCCAGCACTTATATGTCAGGGACACCCTACGAGCAGTACTTC; CDR3 protein: CASTYMSGTPYEQYF; D gene: NA; clone size: NA; J gene: TRBJ2-7; CDR3 length: 15; V gene: TRBV12-3/TRBV12-4
CDR3 DNA: TGCAGTGCTAATGGCTTCGAGGGATCCTACGAGCAGTACTTC; CDR3 protein: CSANGFEGSYEQYF; D gene: NA; clone size: many; J gene: TRBJ2-7; CDR3 length: 14; V gene: TRBV20-1
CDR3 DNA: TGTGCCAGCGGGACAGGGGACAGGCAGCCCCAGCATTTT; CDR3 protein: CASGTGDRQPQHF; D gene: TRBD1; clone size: many; J gene: TRBJ1-5; CDR3 length: 13; V gene: TRBV3-1
CDR3 DNA: TGTGCCACCAGCAGAGTGGAAGGGTCGGAGCCCCAGCATTTT; CDR3 protein: CATSRVEGSEPQHF; D gene: NA; clone size: many; J gene: TRBJ1-5; CDR3 length: 14; V gene: TRBV15
CDR3 DNA: TGTGCCAGCAGCTTAGTTATCTCGCACTCTGACCACGAGCAGTACTTC; CDR3 protein: CASSLVISHSDHEQYF; D gene: NA; clone size: many; J gene: TRBJ2-7; CDR3 length: 16; V gene: TRBV7-9
CDR3 DNA: TGCGCCAGCAGCGGAGGACAGGGTAGCACAGATACGCAGTATTTT; CDR3 protein: CASSGGQGSTDTQYF; D gene: TRBD1; clone size: many; J gene: TRBJ2-3; CDR3 length: 15; V gene: TRBV5-1
CDR3 DNA: TGTGCCATCACATCCACCGTCAATCAGCCCCAGCATTTT; CDR3 protein: CAITSTVNQPQHF; D gene: NA; clone size: many; J gene: TRBJ1-5; CDR3 length: 13; V gene: TRBV10-3
CDR3 DNA: TGTGCCAGCAGTAGAAAGAATCTAGCGAACCCCCGCGAGCAGTACTTC; CDR3 protein: CASSRKNLANPREQYF; D gene: NA; clone size: many; J gene: TRBJ2-7; CDR3 length: 16; V gene: TRBV12-3/TRBV12-4
CDR3 DNA: TGCGCCAGCAGCTTGGAGCGGCATTACGAGCAGTACTTC; CDR3 protein: CASSLERHYEQYF; D gene: NA; clone size: many; J gene: TRBJ2-7; CDR3 length: 13; V gene: TRBV5-1